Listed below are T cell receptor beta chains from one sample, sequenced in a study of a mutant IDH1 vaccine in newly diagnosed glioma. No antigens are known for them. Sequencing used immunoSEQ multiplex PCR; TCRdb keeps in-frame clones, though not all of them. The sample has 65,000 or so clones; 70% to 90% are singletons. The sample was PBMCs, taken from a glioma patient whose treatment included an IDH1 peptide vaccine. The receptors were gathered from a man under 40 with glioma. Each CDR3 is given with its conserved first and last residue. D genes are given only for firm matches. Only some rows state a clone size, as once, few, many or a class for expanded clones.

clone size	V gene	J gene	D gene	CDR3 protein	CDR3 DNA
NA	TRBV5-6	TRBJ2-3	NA	CASSLGLSGGTDTQYF	TGTGCCAGCAGCTTGGGCCTTAGTGGCGGCACAGATACGCAGTATTTT
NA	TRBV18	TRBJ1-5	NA	CASSSNGADQPQHF	TGTGCCAGCTCATCCAATGGGGCTGATCAGCCCCAGCATTTT
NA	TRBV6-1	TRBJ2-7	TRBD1	CASTLDRAYEQYF	TGTGCCAGCACCTTGGACAGGGCCTACGAGCAGTACTTC
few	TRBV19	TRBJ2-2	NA	CASSSSGATGELFF	TGTGCCAGTAGCTCGTCGGGGGCGACCGGGGAGCTGTTTTTT
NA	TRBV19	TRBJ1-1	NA	CASSIVPGVNTEAFF	TGTGCCAGTAGTATAGTTCCAGGAGTAAACACTGAAGCTTTCTTT
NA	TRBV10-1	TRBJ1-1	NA	CASSDGSMGTGRKAFF	TGCGCCAGCAGTGATGGGTCGATGGGTACCGGCAGGAAAGCTTTCTTT
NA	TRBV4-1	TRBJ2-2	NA	CASSPDQGSSGELFF	TGCGCCAGCAGCCCTGACCAGGGTAGCTCCGGGGAGCTGTTTTTT
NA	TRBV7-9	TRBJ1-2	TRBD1	CASSLGGTGEMYGYTF	TGTGCCAGCAGCTTAGGAGGGACAGGGGAAATGTATGGCTACACCTTC
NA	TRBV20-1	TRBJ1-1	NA	CSALHQAEAFF	TGCAGTGCTTTACATCAGGCTGAAGCTTTCTTT
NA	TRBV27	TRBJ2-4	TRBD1	CASSPGDRVKNIQYF	TGTGCCAGCAGTCCCGGGGACAGAGTCAAAAACATTCAGTACTTC